These 2 T cell receptor beta chains came from one sample sequenced in a study of Graves' ophthalmopathy and Graves' hyperthyroidism. The TCR beta CDR3 regions underwent amplification from RNA transcripts. In the first round, RT-PCR was carried out with HTBI primers, and a multiplex PCR formed the second round. TCRdb re-called the multiplex PCR reads through MiXCR, storing one row per CDR3 protein. The sample lists roughly 700,000 distinct CDR3 sequences; roughly two fifths were seen once. Sequenced material: peripheral blood. These receptors all come from an adult man with Graves' ophthalmopathy.

Here the CDR3 DNA reads TGTGCCAGCTCACCTGAGACAGGGGGCAATCAGCCCCAGCATTTT. Amino acids: CASSPETGGNQPQHF. The V gene is TRBV15, the J gene TRBJ1-5; 8 positions match TRBD1. The length of the CDR3 is 15 residues. J was trimmed by 2 bases and V by 10 bases; bases with no gene match: 10. From germline, CDR1 is LNHNV and CDR2 YYDKDF (reference sequence).

The chain recombines TRBV10-3 with TRBJ2-7; 7 bases agree with TRBD1. CDR1 and CDR2 from the germline V gene are ENHRY and SYGVKD. The CDR3 sequence is 14 residues long. J lost 3 bases, V lost 4 bases, and 6 bases had no gene match. CDR3 residues: CAISALTGYYEQYF. CDR3 coding DNA: TGTGCCATCAGTGCACTGACAGGGTACTACGAGCAGTACTTC.